This T cell receptor (beta chain) was identified during a study of cytomegalovirus exposure and HLA in healthy donors. Germline loops: CDR1 SGDLS, CDR2 YYNGEE. The CDR3 loop spans 13 amino acids. After removal of 2 bases from V and 9 bases from J, the junction contained 5 bases not matched to a gene. For this clone: Its antigen is unknown.

Broader study findings: Overall, under 200 TCR beta chains were annotated as cytomegalovirus-associated. Among the sequence variants, a highly shared cluster was likely an artifact of sequencing. Earlier analysis found most TCR beta V segments productive about 90% or about 30% of the time.

In the PCR, 60 Vbeta and 13 Jbeta primers were used. The assay was immunoSEQ multiplex PCR, and TCRdb's table has in-frame clones only and misses some. The data show about 120,000 clones, with 73% seen just once and 0.87% held by the top ten. The J gene is TRBJ2-1, the V gene TRBV9; 7 bases agree with TRBD2. This TCR derives from a woman under 40 in good health and CMV-seronegative. The specimen was PBMCs. As DNA, the CDR3 is TGTGCCAGCAGCGTCGGACTAGGACGTGAGCAGTTCTTC. Its translation is CASSVGLGREQFF.